Listed here are 13 T cell receptor beta chains from one sample, sequenced in a study of human T cells and chemical hapten exposure. Described time point: patch test 1, 2 weeks after DPC sensitization. As for treatment: therapeutic diphenylcyclopropenone sensitization with weekly scalp DPC. It was from unfractionated whole blood that total RNA was extracted. TCRdb re-called the RACE reads through MiXCR, storing one row per CDR3 protein. The sample records more than 35,000 distinct CDR3 sequences, just under 6.5% being singletons. This specimen consisted of whole blood, obtained in connection with sensitization to the hapten diphenylcyclopropenone (DPC). Receptor source: a woman aged 25 to 45 with alopecia areata. Some clones in this sample may be carry-over from other donors' samples.

This clonotype was observed many times. The rearrangement uses TRBV7-2 and TRBJ1-5, with 7 positions matching TRBD1. Trimming removed 0 bases from V and 6 bases from J; junction bases left unmatched: 5. The CDR3 covers 15 residues. CDR1 is SGHTA and CDR2 is FQGNSA in the germline V gene. DNA for the CDR3: TGTGCCAGCAGCTTAGCAGGGGGCGGCGGTCAGCCCCAGCATTTT. The encoded protein is CASSLAGGGGQPQHF.

This clonotype was found a few times. The rearrangement uses TRBV3-1 and TRBJ1-1; 10 bases match TRBD1. The CDR3 contains 15 residues. The J segment lost 4 bases and the V segment lost 1 base, leaving 3 bases of the junction unmatched. Germline CDR1 and CDR2: LGHDT and YNNKEL (reference sequence). CDR3 protein: CASSQAGQGFTEAFF. DNA for the CDR3: TGTGCCAGCAGCCAAGCGGGACAGGGGTTCACTGAAGCTTTCTTT.

This clonotype was counted only a few times. The chain has TRBV20-1 and TRBJ2-1; 13 bases are shared with TRBD2. Germline CDR1 and CDR2: DFQATT and SNEGSKA (reference sequence). This CDR3 is 15 amino acids long. The V gene end was trimmed by 5 bases and the J gene end by 10 bases; junction bases not matched to a gene: 11. CDR3 protein: CSAFRLAGGQGEQFF. The CDR3 DNA follows: TGCAGTGCTTTCCGACTAGCGGGGGGCCAGGGAGAGCAGTTCTTC.

This clonotype was counted at least ten times. The V and J genes are TRBV7-2 and TRBJ2-5, with D unresolved. Trimming shortened V by 8 bases and J by 5 bases, and 9 bases separated the two germline ends. The CDR3 covers 11 residues. Germline CDR1 reads SGHTA; CDR2 reads FQGNSA. CDR3 sequence reads: CASRRSETQYF. CDR3 nucleotides: TGTGCCAGCCGGCGGTCCGAGACCCAGTACTTC.

This clonotype has ten or more counts. This sequence joins TRBV5-6 and TRBJ2-3, with D perhaps TRBD1 (5 bases). The ends were cut back, 4 bases at V and 3 bases at J, with 15 bases in the middle. The CDR3 covers 15 residues. Per the germline V gene, CDR1 is SGHDT and CDR2 is YYEEEE. CDR3 amino acids: CASSNMAGKTDTQYF. CDR3 coding DNA: TGTGCCAGCAGCAATATGGCAGGGAAGACAGATACGCAGTATTTT.

The chain recombines TRBV12-3 or TRBV12-4 with TRBJ1-2; D might be TRBD1 (5 bases). The CDR3 has 18 residues. Trimming cost V 4 bases and J 0 bases, with 21 bases left between them. The CDR3 region is CASSWTPPPRDSNYGYTF. The DNA for the CDR3 is TGTGCCAGCAGTTGGACCCCGCCCCCCAGGGATTCTAACTATGGCTACACCTTC.

Turning to this clonotype: Germline and junction disagree at one end, which may indicate a read error. This CDR3 is CASSFRQGATGELFF. The CDR3 DNA follows: TGTGCTAGCAGCTTCAGACAGGGGGCCACCGGGGAGCTGTTTTTT. V is TRBV7-7 and J is TRBJ2-2, with 10 positions matching TRBD1. CDR3 size: 15 residues. Germline values: CDR1 SSHAT, CDR2 FNYEAQ (reference sequence). Based on the CDR3 plus reference TRBV7-7 and TRBJ2-2, the full variable domain is GAGVSQSPRYKVTKRGQDVTLRCDPISSHATLYWYQQALGQGPEFLTYFNYEAQPDKSGLPSDRFSAERPEGSISTLTIQRTEQRDSAMYRCASSFRQGATGELFFGEGSRLTVL.

This clonotype was counted many times. CDR3 in DNA: TGTGCCAGCAGCCCTCTGTACGGTTACGAGCAGTACTTC. Its translation: CASSPLYGYEQYF. The chain joins TRBV14 to TRBJ2-7; D is undetermined. The CDR3 length is 13 residues. With 4 bases removed from V and 4 bases from J, the gap between germline ends came to 11 bases. From germline, CDR1 is SGHDN and CDR2 FVKESK. Full variable domain (remainder filled in from reference TRBV14 and TRBJ2-7): EAGVTQFPSHSVIEKGQTVTLRCDPISGHDNLYWYRRVMGKEIKFLLHFVKESKQDESGMPNNRFLAERTGGTYSTLKVQPAELEDSGVYFCASSPLYGYEQYFGPGTRLTVT.

This clonotype was recorded many times. The genes are TRBV6-5 and TRBJ1-1; D might be TRBD1 (6 bases). V gave up 4 bases and J gave up 3 bases, with 9 bases separating them. The CDR3 totals 13 residues. The germline gives CDR1 MNHEY, CDR2 SVGAGI. The CDR3 nucleotides read TGTGCCAGCAGTTCCAGGGGTTACACTGAAGCTTTCTTT. It codes for CASSSRGYTEAFF.

This chain links TRBV12-3 or TRBV12-4 with TRBJ1-6, with D perhaps matching TRBD1 (6 bases). V was clipped by 5 bases and J by 10 bases, with 15 bases between them. The CDR3 runs 14 residues. The DNA of the CDR3 is TGTGCCAGCAGTGGGTCAGGGGAGGGATCACCCCTCCACTTT. Its translation is CASSGSGEGSPLHF.

This clonotype was seen at least ten times. The chain links TRBV5-5 to TRBJ2-3; D may be TRBD1 (5 bases). V was pared by 0 bases and J by 5 bases, with 19 bases between. The CDR3 is made up of 17 amino acids. Germline V gives CDR1 SGHKS, CDR2 YYEKEE (reference sequence). The CDR3: CASSLGTGWQGGDTQYF. The CDR3 DNA reads as TGTGCCAGCAGCTTGGGGACCGGTTGGCAGGGTGGAGATACGCAGTATTTT.

This clonotype was observed a few times. The CDR3 DNA follows: TGTGCCAGCAGCTTGGCCGGGTATAGCAATCAGCCCCAGCATTTT. Its translation: CASSLAGYSNQPQHF. This chain links TRBV5-5 with TRBJ1-5; D gene unclear. The CDR3 has 15 amino acids. The germline V gene has CDR1 SGHKS and CDR2 YYEKEE (reference sequence). Between the trimmed V and J ends, which lost 0 bases and 0 bases, there was a span of 7 bases.

J is TRBJ2-3 and V is TRBV5-4; 12 bases agree with TRBD2. The V segment lost 3 bases and the J segment 12 bases; nucleotides outside the gene matches: 5. The CDR3 length is 13 residues. Germline values: CDR1 SGHNT, CDR2 YYREEE (reference sequence). The CDR3 DNA reads as TGTGCCAGCAGCTCCAGACTAGCGGGGGATCAGTATTTT. The encoded protein is CASSSRLAGDQYF.